This entry lists 25 T cell receptor beta chains sequenced from one sample in a study of cytomegalovirus exposure and HLA in healthy donors. Amplification used 60 Vbeta primers and 13 Jbeta primers. Here immunoSEQ multiplex PCR was the method, and the copy in TCRdb shows in-frame clones only, minus some. The sample holds 150,000 to 200,000 clones, over 65% seen once. The sequenced sample was PBMCs. The receptors stem from a young man in good health and CMV-seronegative.

The CDR3 sequence is CASSQDGLGAESSYEQYF. CDR3 DNA: TGCGCCAGCAGCCAAGACGGACTAGGGGCGGAGAGCTCCTACGAGCAGTACTTC. The chain carries TRBV4-3 and TRBJ2-5; 7 positions match TRBD2. TRBJ2-7 explains the end of the DNA better; the J call may be wrong. Germline V CDR1 and CDR2: LGHNA, YSLEER. The CDR3 runs to 18 residues.

The rearrangement joins TRBV14 to TRBJ2-1, with 9 positions matching TRBD2. The CDR3 is 15 residues long. V shed 2 bases and J 9 bases; nucleotides not matched to a gene: 8. Germline V gene sequence: CDR1 SGHDN, CDR2 FVKESK. CDR3 sequence: CASSQSRGRAAEQFF. The CDR3 bases are TGTGCCAGCAGCCAATCCCGCGGGAGGGCCGCTGAGCAGTTCTTC.

This sequence joins TRBV5-1 and TRBJ2-1; 8 bases match TRBD2. Germline loops: CDR1 SGHRS, CDR2 YFSETQ. The CDR3 runs 13 residues. Trimming cost V 2 bases and J 15 bases; bases outside gene matches: 10. The CDR3 protein is CASSFQAGELRFF. The CDR3 DNA reads TGCGCCAGCAGCTTTCAAGCGGGAGAATTGAGGTTCTTC.

DNA for the CDR3: TGTGCCAGCAGCAACTCTATCACAGATACGCAGTATTTT. This codes for CASSNSITDTQYF. The chain links TRBV9 to TRBJ2-3, with D unresolved. Germline loops: CDR1 SGDLS, CDR2 YYNGEE. The V and J ends lost 4 bases and 2 bases respectively, with 8 bases between them. The CDR3 consists of 13 residues.

The CDR3 protein is CASSYPAGELFF. In DNA form, the CDR3 reads TGTGCCAGTAGTTACCCGGCCGGGGAGCTGTTTTTT. J is TRBJ2-2 and V is TRBV19; the D is unclear. Germline assignment: CDR1 LNHDA and CDR2 SQIVND (reference sequence). V lost 5 bases and J lost 6, with 7 bases in between. The length of the CDR3 is 12 residues.

The V call is TRBV6-1, the J call TRBJ1-5; 12 positions agree with TRBD1. The CDR3 covers 15 residues. The V segment lost 6 bases and the J segment 3 bases; nucleotides outside the gene matches: 3. The germline gives CDR1 MNHNS, CDR2 SASEGT. DNA of the CDR3: TGTGCCAGCAGAGGGGACAGGGGGCCCAATCAGCCCCAGCATTTT. It is translated as CASRGDRGPNQPQHF.

The CDR3 DNA reads as TGTGCCAGCAGCTTAGCCGGGAACACTGAAGCTTTCTTT. Protein sequence: CASSLAGNTEAFF. J is TRBJ1-1 and V is TRBV7-8; no reliable D call. The CDR3 has 13 residues. V lost 0 bases and J 1 base, leaving 3 bases between the germline ends. Per germline, CDR1 SGHVS and CDR2 FQNEAQ.

As to this clone: Germline and junction disagree at one end, which may indicate a read error. The chain is built from TRBV4-2 and TRBJ1-6; D is perhaps TRBD1 (5 bases). Per germline, CDR1 LGHNA and CDR2 YNFKEQ. This CDR3 contains 14 residues. CDR3 DNA: TGTGCCAGCAGCCAGGGGGGGTATAGTTCACCCCTCCACTTT. The encoded protein is CASSQGGYSSPLHF.

This clone was observed a few times. This sequence joins TRBV4-1 and TRBJ2-5, with D possibly being TRBD2 (6 bases). The CDR3 sequence is 18 residues long. Deletions cut 0 bases from V and 2 bases from J, with 19 bases between. The germline CDR1 and CDR2 sequences are MGHRA and YSYEKL. The CDR3: CASSQDRGLQVQQETQYF. The CDR3 DNA follows: TGCGCCAGCAGCCAAGATCGGGGACTCCAGGTCCAACAAGAGACCCAGTACTTC.

This chain connects TRBV11-3 to TRBJ1-1, with D possibly matching TRBD1 (5 bases). The germline V gene encodes CDR1 SGHNT and CDR2 YENEEA. The CDR3 is 15 amino acids. Trimming removed 2 bases at V and 3 bases at J, with 13 bases between. Here the CDR3 DNA reads TGTGCCAGCAGCTTAAGTAGGGGATCGTACACTGAAGCTTTCTTT. It codes for CASSLSRGSYTEAFF.

This clone was picked up a small number of times. Other DNA sequences in this specimen translate into the identical CDR3. V gene TRBV2 combines with J gene TRBJ1-2, with D uncertain. The ends were cut back, 5 bases at V and 0 bases at J, with 7 bases in the middle. The CDR3 totals 13 residues. The germline V gene has CDR1 SNHLY and CDR2 FYNNEI. The CDR3, as DNA: TGTGCCAGCAGTTCGAGCCCTAACTATGGCTACACCTTC. Translation: CASSSSPNYGYTF. Filled out from reference TRBV2 and TRBJ1-2, the complete variable domain reads EPEVTQTPSHQVTQMGQEVILRCVPISNHLYFYWYRQILGQKVEFLVSFYNNEISEKSEIFDDQFSVERPDGSNFTLKIRSTKLEDSAMYFCASSSSPNYGYTFGSGTRLTVV.

The gene calls are TRBV4-3 and TRBJ2-1; D is possibly TRBD2 (5 bases). This CDR3 region has 14 residues. V lost 0 bases and J lost 7, with 10 bases in between. Germline assignment: CDR1 LGHNA and CDR2 YSLEER. CDR3 DNA sequence: TGCGCCAGCAGCCAAGATCTAGCCCCGAATGAGCAGTTCTTC. Residues: CASSQDLAPNEQFF.

The chain recombines TRBV7-2 with TRBJ2-7, with TRBD1 matching over 10 bases. The V gene end was trimmed by 3 bases and the J gene end by 5 bases; junction bases not matched to a gene: 16. Germline assignment: CDR1 SGHTA and CDR2 FQGNSA. This CDR3 spans 18 amino acids. This chain's CDR3 is CASSFPTGGGAGAHEQYF. For the CDR3, the DNA is TGTGCCAGCAGCTTTCCGACAGGGGGCGGGGCGGGAGCCCACGAGCAGTACTTC.

CDR3 nucleotide sequence: TGTGCCAGCAGTCGCAACCTAGCGGGGAGGACAGATACGCAGTATTTT. This sequence encodes CASSRNLAGRTDTQYF. The rearrangement uses TRBV7-2 and TRBJ2-3; 9 positions match TRBD2. The V gene's germline CDR1 is SGHTA and CDR2 FQGNSA. The CDR3 covers 16 residues. V trimming: 6 bases; J trimming: 3 bases; junction bases outside the gene matches: 10.

The rearrangement uses TRBV7-6 and TRBJ2-1, with D possibly matching TRBD2 (7 bases). CDR3 size: 15 residues. Germline loops: CDR1 SGHVS, CDR2 FNYEAQ. V was shortened by 0 bases and J by 4 bases, with 10 bases between the two germline ends. The CDR3 DNA reads as TGTGCCAGCAGCTTAGCCGGGGGGACATACAATGAGCAGTTCTTC. Protein product: CASSLAGGTYNEQFF.

The J gene is TRBJ2-2, the V gene TRBV29-1; 7 bases are a match to TRBD1. Germline CDR1 is SQVTM and CDR2 is ANQGSEA. The trim removed 4 bases at V and 9 bases at J, leaving 11 bases unmatched. The CDR3 spans 14 residues. The CDR3, as DNA: TGCAGCGTTGGGGTTGACAGGGCCGACCGGGAGCTGTTTTTT. Translation: CSVGVDRADRELFF.

The J gene is TRBJ1-5, the V gene TRBV5-6; TRBD1 aligns across 8 bases. Unmatched junction bases numbered 1, after V lost 0 bases and J lost 2 bases. Germline CDR1 SGHDT, CDR2 YYEEEE. The CDR3 consists of 15 residues. Here the CDR3 reads CASSLGGQGNQPQHF. CDR3 sequence (DNA): TGTGCCAGCAGCTTGGGGGGACAGGGCAATCAGCCCCAGCATTTT.

This chain joins TRBV6-6 and TRBJ2-2, with 9 bases identical to TRBD1. The CDR3 runs to 14 residues. V shed 6 bases and J 7 bases; nucleotides not matched to a gene: 6. In germline, CDR1 is MNHNY, CDR2 SVGAGI (reference sequence). The CDR3 DNA reads TGTGCCAGCAGCCCGACAGGGGGTAGCGGGGAGCTGTTTTTT. Its translation: CASSPTGGSGELFF.

This rearrangement joins TRBV18 to TRBJ2-2, with a possible D match to TRBD1 (6 bases). V was cut by 2 bases and J by 4 bases, with 14 bases left in between. Germline CDR1 and CDR2: KGHSH and LQKENI. CDR3 size: 16 residues. CDR3 in DNA: TGTGCCAGCTCACCAGTTGGGAAACAGGGCACCGGGGAGCTGTTTTTT. As protein: CASSPVGKQGTGELFF.

This clone was detected only a few times. This chain uses TRBV4-3 with TRBJ2-3; 8 bases are shared with TRBD1. This CDR3 contains 18 residues. Germline loops: CDR1 LGHNA, CDR2 YSLEER. The ends lost 1 base at V and 4 bases at J; junction bases unmatched: 13. CDR3 residues: CASSQVPQTGVIADTQYF. CDR3 in DNA: TGCGCCAGCAGCCAAGTACCTCAGACAGGGGTGATCGCAGATACGCAGTATTTT.

V usage is TRBV7-9 and J usage is TRBJ2-1, with 10 bases aligning to TRBD2. Germline CDR1 reads SEHNR; CDR2 reads FQNEAQ (reference sequence). The CDR3 has 15 amino acids. V was pared by 5 bases and J by 4 bases, with 5 bases of the junction left unmatched. This chain's CDR3 is CASSRTSGAYNEQFF. DNA of the CDR3: TGTGCCAGCAGCCGGACTAGCGGAGCGTACAATGAGCAGTTCTTC.

V gene TRBV9 combines with J gene TRBJ2-2; 10 nucleotides match TRBD2. The CDR3 totals 17 residues. In germline, CDR1 is SGDLS, CDR2 YYNGEE. V shed 4 bases and J 2 bases; nucleotides not matched to a gene: 8. The CDR3 is CASSPRSSGGNTGELFF. The CDR3 DNA follows: TGTGCCAGCAGCCCTCGATCTAGCGGGGGCAACACCGGGGAGCTGTTTTTT.

This clone was seen a single time. This chain uses TRBV11-2 with TRBJ2-5; the match to TRBD1 covers 7 bases. Germline V CDR1 and CDR2: SGHAT, FQNNGV. The CDR3 covers 16 residues. With V trimmed by 5 bases and J by 1 base, 10 bases remained unmatched. The chain's CDR3 is CASSPGPTGTQETQYF. DNA of the CDR3: TGTGCCAGCAGCCCCGGGCCGACAGGGACCCAAGAGACCCAGTACTTC.

The chain uses TRBV4-1 and TRBJ2-7; 8 bases are a match to TRBD2. The junction had 10 bases not matched to a gene; V was cut back by 2 bases and J by 7 bases. The germline gives CDR1 MGHRA, CDR2 YSYEKL. CDR3 length: 15 residues. The CDR3 sequence is CASSQQSGSLKEQYF. The CDR3 bases are TGCGCCAGCAGCCAACAAAGCGGGAGTCTAAAAGAGCAGTACTTC.

V gene TRBV5-1 combines with J gene TRBJ2-3; perhaps TRBD2 as D (7 bases). This CDR3 is built from 16 residues. CDR1 and CDR2 from the germline V gene are SGHRS and YFSETQ. Trimming took off 0 bases at V and 3 bases at J, with 14 bases between the two ends. CDR3 sequence (DNA): TGCGCCAGCAGCTTGGAGGGGGGGCGGAGGACAGATACGCAGTATTTT. Protein product: CASSLEGGRRTDTQYF.